The present TCR beta chain was sequenced within a study of CD8 T cells in ankylosing spondylitis. Study-wide results and caveats: A TCR beta motif of about 8 highly homologous variants seemed to mark ankylosing spondylitis blood. Enrichment of disease-linked clones was reportedly significant in matched ankylosing spondylitis synovial fluid. Earlier studies detected some motif variants in reactive arthritis synovial fluid and blood.

Quantitative barcoded 5'-RACE was used to prepare TCR beta libraries. MiXCR, run by TCRdb on the 5' RACE reads, gives a single entry per CDR3 protein. The sample includes roughly 190,000 distinct CDR3 sequences, more than 10% of them seen just once. This clonotype occurred a few times. Its antigen is currently unknown. Germline loops: CDR1 DFQATT, CDR2 SNEGSKA (reference sequence). V gave up 1 base and J gave up 3 bases, with 13 bases separating them. CDR3 length equals 14 residues. Sequenced sample: blood, either unsorted or a sorted T cell fraction (not recorded which). The source of this sequence is a male donor with ankylosing spondylitis or in good health (not recorded which). The chain recombines TRBV20-1 with TRBJ2-7; no firm D call. For the CDR3, the DNA is TGCAGTGCTAGAGGAGTCCCACCCAGCTACGAGCAGTACTTC. Protein: CSARGVPPSYEQYF.